These 8 T cell receptor beta chains were all obtained from the same sample, sequenced in a study of CD8 T cells in Susac syndrome. Reverse transcription used roughly 0.5 to 1 ug RNA and random hexamers. One entry per CDR3 protein, called by TCRdb with MiXCR from the immunoSEQ multiplex PCR reads. The sample records approximately 120,000 distinct CDR3 sequences, about 93% being singletons. The sequencing sample was made of CD8+ T cells from PBMCs. Source of these receptors: a human donor with multiple sclerosis.

The J gene is TRBJ1-4, the V gene TRBV5-4; D unclear. Germline V gene data show CDR1 as SGHNT and CDR2 as YYREEE (reference sequence). V was clipped by 0 bases and J by 7 bases, with 7 bases between them. There are 13 residues in the CDR3. Written as DNA, the CDR3 is TGTGCCAGCAGCTTGGGGGCGGGTGAAAAACTGTTTTTT. This translates into CASSLGAGEKLFF. Using reference TRBV5-4 and TRBJ1-4 for the parts outside the CDR3, the full variable domain is ETGVTQSPTHLIKTRGQQVTLRCSSQSGHNTVSWYQQALGQGPQFIFQYYREEENGRGNFPPRFSGLQFPNYSSELNVNALELDDSALYLCASSLGAGEKLFFGSGTQLSVL.

V usage is TRBV30 and J usage is TRBJ2-7; TRBD1 matches 7 bases. The CDR3 sequence is 11 residues long. The trim removed 8 bases at V and 6 bases at J, leaving 7 bases unmatched. Germline V gene sequence: CDR1 GTSNPN, CDR2 SVGIG (reference sequence). CDR3 sequence: CAQTRGPEQYF. The CDR3 coding sequence is TGTGCCCAAACGAGGGGGCCCGAGCAGTACTTC.

This clonotype was detected only a few times. This chain connects TRBV14 to TRBJ2-7; no clear D. The CDR3 runs to 14 residues. The germline CDR1 and CDR2 sequences are SGHDN and FVKESK. V gave up 4 bases and J gave up 0 bases, with 10 bases separating them. The CDR3 coding sequence is TGTGCCAGCAGCCGACTGATGAGCTCCTACGAGCAGTACTTC. This gives the protein CASSRLMSSYEQYF.

The chain employs TRBV7-9 and TRBJ2-1; TRBD2 is a possible D gene (6 bases). Germline lookup yields CDR1 SEHNR and CDR2 FQNEAQ (reference sequence). This CDR3 has 15 amino acids. The V end was cut by 1 base, the J end by 1 base, with 8 bases between. The CDR3 nucleotides are TGTGCCAGCAGCTTAGAAGGGACTTCCTACAATGAGCAGTTCTTC. Protein: CASSLEGTSYNEQFF.

The chain carries TRBV7-8 and TRBJ2-5, with D unclear. This CDR3 is built from 13 residues. Deletions cut 6 bases from V and 1 base from J, with 9 bases between. The germline CDR1 and CDR2 sequences are SGHVS and FQNEAQ. The CDR3 DNA follows: TGTGCCAGCAGTTACGCTGGCCAAGAGACCCAGTACTTC. Translating gives CASSYAGQETQYF.

The chain is built from TRBV28 and TRBJ2-7; TRBD1 matches 8 bases. V lost 10 bases and J lost 3; bases outside the gene matches: 8. The CDR3 extends over 13 amino acids. CDR1 and CDR2 (germline): MDHEN, SYDVKM. The CDR3 spells CATLGDRLYEQYF. CDR3 bases: TGTGCCACCCTAGGGGACAGGCTCTACGAGCAGTACTTC.

In this sample, this clonotype turned up a few times. V gene TRBV18 combines with J gene TRBJ1-5, with D possibly being TRBD1 (5 bases). Trimming took off 1 base at V and 5 bases at J, with 6 bases between the two ends. Germline V lookup: CDR1 KGHSH, CDR2 LQKENI. The CDR3 spans 13 residues. In DNA, the CDR3 is TGTGCCAGCTCACCACTAGGGGATCAGCCCCAGCATTTT. Its translation: CASSPLGDQPQHF.

The J gene is TRBJ2-2, the V gene TRBV27; D call uncertain. Looked up from germline, CDR1 is MNHEY and CDR2 is SMNVEV (reference sequence). CDR3 length: 11 residues. Trimming took off 7 bases at V and 5 bases at J, with 5 bases between the two ends. CDR3 sequence (DNA): TGTGCCAGCACCCATACCGGGGAGCTGTTTTTT. Translation: CASTHTGELFF.